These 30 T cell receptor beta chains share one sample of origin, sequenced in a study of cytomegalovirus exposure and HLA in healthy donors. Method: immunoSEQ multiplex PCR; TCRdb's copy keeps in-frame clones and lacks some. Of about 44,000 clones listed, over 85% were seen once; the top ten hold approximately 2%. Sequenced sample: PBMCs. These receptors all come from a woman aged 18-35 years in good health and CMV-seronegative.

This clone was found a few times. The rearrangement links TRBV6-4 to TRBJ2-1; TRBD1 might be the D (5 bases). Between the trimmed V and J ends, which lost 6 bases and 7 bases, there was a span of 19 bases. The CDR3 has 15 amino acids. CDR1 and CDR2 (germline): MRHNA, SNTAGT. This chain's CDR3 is CASSSSSGPENEQFF. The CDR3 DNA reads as TGTGCCAGCAGCAGTAGCTCAGGGCCTGAGAATGAGCAGTTCTTC.

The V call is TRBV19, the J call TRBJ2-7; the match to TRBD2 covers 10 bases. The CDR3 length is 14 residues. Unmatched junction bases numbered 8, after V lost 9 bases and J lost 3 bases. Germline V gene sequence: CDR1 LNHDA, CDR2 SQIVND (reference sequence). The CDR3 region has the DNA TGTGCCAGCCGCCGGACTAGCGGAAACTACGAGCAGTACTTC. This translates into CASRRTSGNYEQYF.

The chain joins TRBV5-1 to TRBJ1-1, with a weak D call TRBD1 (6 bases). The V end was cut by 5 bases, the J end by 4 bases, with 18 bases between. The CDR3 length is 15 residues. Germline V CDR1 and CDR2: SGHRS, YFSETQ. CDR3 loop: CASRTLTGSGTEAFF. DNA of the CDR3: TGCGCCAGCAGAACATTAACAGGGTCGGGCACTGAAGCTTTCTTT.

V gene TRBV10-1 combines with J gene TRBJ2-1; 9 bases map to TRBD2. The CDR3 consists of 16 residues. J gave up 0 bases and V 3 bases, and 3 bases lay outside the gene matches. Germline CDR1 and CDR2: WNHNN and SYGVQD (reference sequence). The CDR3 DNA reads TGCGCCAGCAGTGAATTTAGCGGGAGCTCCTACAATGAGCAGTTCTTC. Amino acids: CASSEFSGSSYNEQFF.

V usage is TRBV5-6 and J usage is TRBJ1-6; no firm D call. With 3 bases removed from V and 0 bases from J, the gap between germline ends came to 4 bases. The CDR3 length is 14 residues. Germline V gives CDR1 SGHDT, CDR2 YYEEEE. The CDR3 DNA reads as TGTGCCAGCAGCTCCGGCTCCTATAATTCACCCCTCCACTTT. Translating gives CASSSGSYNSPLHF.

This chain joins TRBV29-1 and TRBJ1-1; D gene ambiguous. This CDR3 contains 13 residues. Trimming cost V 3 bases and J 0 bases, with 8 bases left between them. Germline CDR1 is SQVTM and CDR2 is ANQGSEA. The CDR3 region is CSVDTELNTEAFF. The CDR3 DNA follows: TGCAGCGTTGATACGGAGTTGAACACTGAAGCTTTCTTT. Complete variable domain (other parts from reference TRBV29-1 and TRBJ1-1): SAVISQKPSRDICQRGTSLTIQCQVDSQVTMMFWYRQQPGQSLTLIATANQGSEATYESGFVIDKFPISRPNLTFSTLTVSNMSPEDSSIYLCSVDTELNTEAFFGQGTRLTVV.

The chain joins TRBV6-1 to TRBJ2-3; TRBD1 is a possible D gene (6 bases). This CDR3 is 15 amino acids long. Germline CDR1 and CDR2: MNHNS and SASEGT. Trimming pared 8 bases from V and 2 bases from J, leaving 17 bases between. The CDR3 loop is CASGEPWGLTDTQYF. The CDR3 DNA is TGTGCCAGCGGGGAACCTTGGGGGCTCACAGATACGCAGTATTTT.

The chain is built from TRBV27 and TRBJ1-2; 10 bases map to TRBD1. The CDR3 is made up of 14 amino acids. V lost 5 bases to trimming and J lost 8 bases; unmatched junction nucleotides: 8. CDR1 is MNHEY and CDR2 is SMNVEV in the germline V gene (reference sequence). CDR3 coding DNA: TGTGCCAGCAGTCCGACAGGGGGCGCACTCGGCTACACCTTC. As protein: CASSPTGGALGYTF.

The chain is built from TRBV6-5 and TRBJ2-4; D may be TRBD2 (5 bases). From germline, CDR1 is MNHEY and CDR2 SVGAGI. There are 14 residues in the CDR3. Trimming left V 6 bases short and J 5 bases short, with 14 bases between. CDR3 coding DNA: TGTGCCAGCAGCCACGGTCGGGGTCAAAACATTCAGTACTTC. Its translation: CASSHGRGQNIQYF.

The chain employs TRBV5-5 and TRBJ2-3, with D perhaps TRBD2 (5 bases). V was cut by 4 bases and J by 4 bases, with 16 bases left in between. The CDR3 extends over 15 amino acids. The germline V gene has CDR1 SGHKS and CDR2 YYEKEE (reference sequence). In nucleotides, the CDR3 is TGTGCCAGCAGCCCACCCCAGCCGGAGGCAGATACGCAGTATTTT. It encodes CASSPPQPEADTQYF.

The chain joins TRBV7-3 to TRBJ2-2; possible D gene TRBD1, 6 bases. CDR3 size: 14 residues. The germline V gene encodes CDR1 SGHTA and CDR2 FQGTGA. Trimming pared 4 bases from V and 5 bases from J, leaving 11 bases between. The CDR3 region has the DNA TGTGCCAGCAGCTCTCAACAGGGAACCGGGGAGCTGTTTTTT. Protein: CASSSQQGTGELFF.

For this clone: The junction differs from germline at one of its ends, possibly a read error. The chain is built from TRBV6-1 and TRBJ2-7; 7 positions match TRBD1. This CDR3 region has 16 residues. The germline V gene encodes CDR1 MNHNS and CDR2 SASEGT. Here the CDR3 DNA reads TGTGCCAGCAGCGAAGGGAGACAGGGAAGCTCCTACGAGCAGTACTTC. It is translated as CASSEGRQGSSYEQYF.

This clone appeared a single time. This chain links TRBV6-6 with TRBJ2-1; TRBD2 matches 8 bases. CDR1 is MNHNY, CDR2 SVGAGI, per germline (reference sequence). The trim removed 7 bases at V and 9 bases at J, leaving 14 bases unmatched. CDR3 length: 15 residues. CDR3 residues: CASNQGLGPASEQFF. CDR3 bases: TGTGCCAGCAACCAGGGACTAGGGCCAGCAAGTGAGCAGTTCTTC.

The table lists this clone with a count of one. CDR3 region: CASSLGQGANFQETQYF. CDR3 in DNA: TGTGCCAGCAGCTTAGGACAGGGGGCAAACTTCCAAGAGACCCAGTACTTC. The rearrangement links TRBV7-2 to TRBJ2-5; 10 bases are shared with TRBD1. CDR1 and CDR2 from the germline V gene are SGHTA and FQGNSA. There are 17 residues in the CDR3. After removal of 1 base from V and 1 base from J, the junction contained 6 bases not matched to a gene.

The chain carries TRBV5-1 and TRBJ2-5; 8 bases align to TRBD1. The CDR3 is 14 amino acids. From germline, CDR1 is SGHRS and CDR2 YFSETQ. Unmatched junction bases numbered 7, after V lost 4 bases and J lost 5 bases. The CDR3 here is CASSPQGAGETQYF. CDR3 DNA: TGCGCCAGCAGCCCCCAGGGGGCGGGTGAGACCCAGTACTTC.

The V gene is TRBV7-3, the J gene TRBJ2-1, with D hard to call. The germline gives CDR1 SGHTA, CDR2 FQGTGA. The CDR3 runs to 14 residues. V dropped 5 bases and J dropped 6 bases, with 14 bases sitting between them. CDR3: CASSPGRTSNEQFF. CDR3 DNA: TGTGCCAGCAGCCCAGGTCGAACTTCCAATGAGCAGTTCTTC.

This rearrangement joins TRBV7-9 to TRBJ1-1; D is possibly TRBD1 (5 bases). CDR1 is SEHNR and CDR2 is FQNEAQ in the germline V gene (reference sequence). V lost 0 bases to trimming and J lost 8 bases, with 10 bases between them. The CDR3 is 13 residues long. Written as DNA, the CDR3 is TGTGCCAGCAGCTTAGCTACAGGAGGGGAAGCTTTCTTT. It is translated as CASSLATGGEAFF. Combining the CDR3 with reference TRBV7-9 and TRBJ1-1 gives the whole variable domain DTGVSQNPRHKITKRGQNVTFRCDPISEHNRLYWYRQTLGQGPEFLTYFQNEAQLEKSRLLSDRFSAERPKGSFSTLEIQRTEQGDSAMYLCASSLATGGEAFFGQGTRLTVV.

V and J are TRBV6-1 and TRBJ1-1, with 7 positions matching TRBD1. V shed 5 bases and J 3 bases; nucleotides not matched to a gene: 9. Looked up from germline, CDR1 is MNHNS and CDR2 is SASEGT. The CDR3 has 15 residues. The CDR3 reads CASSRKGALDTEAFF. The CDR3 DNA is TGTGCCAGCAGTAGGAAGGGGGCTCTGGACACTGAAGCTTTCTTT.

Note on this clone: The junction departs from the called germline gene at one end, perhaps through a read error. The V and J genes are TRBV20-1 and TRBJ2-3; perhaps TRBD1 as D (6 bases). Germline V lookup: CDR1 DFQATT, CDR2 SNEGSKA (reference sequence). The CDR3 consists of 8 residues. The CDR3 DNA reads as TGCAGTGCTAGGGAAGGGGGTTTT. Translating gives CSAREGGF.

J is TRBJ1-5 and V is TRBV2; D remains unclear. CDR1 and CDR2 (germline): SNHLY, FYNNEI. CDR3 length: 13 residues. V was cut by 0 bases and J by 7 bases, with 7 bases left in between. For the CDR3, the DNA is TGTGCCAGCAGTGAAGCAGGTAGCCAGCCCCAGCATTTT. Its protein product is CASSEAGSQPQHF.

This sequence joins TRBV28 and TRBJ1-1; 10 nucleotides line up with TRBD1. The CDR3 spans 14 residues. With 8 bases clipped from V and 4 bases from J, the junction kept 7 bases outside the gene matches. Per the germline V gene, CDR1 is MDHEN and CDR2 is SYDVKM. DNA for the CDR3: TGTGCCAGCGGTACGGGACAGGGGATCACTGAAGCTTTCTTT. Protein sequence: CASGTGQGITEAFF.

CDR3 nucleotide sequence: TGTGCCAGCAGCTTAGGGAGGGACGGCTACACCTTC. It codes for CASSLGRDGYTF. The rearrangement uses TRBV11-1 and TRBJ1-2, with D possibly TRBD1 on 5 matching bases. CDR1 and CDR2 from the germline V gene are SGHAT and FQDESV (reference sequence). The CDR3 covers 12 residues. V dropped 1 base and J dropped 8 bases, with 8 bases sitting between them.

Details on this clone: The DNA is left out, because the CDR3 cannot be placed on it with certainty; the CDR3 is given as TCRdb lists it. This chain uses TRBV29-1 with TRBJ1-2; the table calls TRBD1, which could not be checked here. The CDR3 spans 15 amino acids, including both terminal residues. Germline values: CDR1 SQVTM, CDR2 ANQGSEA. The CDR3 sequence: CSVFGPGEGEDGYTF.

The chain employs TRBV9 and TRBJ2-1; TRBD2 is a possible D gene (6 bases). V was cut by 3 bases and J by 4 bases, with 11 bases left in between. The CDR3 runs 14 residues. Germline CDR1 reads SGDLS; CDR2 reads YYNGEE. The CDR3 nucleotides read TGTGCCAGCAGCGCCGAGACTAGTTACAATGAGCAGTTCTTC. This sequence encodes CASSAETSYNEQFF.

CDR3 residues: CASSLSPSATNEKLFF. The CDR3 nucleotides are TGTGCCAGCTCACTTTCCCCTAGCGCAACTAATGAAAAACTGTTTTTT. V and J are TRBV18 and TRBJ1-4, with no clear D. CDR3 length: 16 residues. Germline-derived CDR1 and CDR2 are KGHSH and LQKENI. V was clipped by 4 bases and J by 0 bases, with 12 bases between them.

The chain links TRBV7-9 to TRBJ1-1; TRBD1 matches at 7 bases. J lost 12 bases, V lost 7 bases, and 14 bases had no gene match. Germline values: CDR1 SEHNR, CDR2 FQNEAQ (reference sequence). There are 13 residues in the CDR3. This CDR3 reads CASTTRPDRPPFF. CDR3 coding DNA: TGTGCCAGCACCACCCGTCCGGACAGGCCTCCTTTCTTT.

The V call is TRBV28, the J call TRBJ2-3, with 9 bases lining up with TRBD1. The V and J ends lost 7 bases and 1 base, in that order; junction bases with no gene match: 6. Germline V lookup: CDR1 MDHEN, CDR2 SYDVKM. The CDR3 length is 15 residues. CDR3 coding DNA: TGTGCCAGCAAAACAGGGGGCGCGGGCACAGATACGCAGTATTTT. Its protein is CASKTGGAGTDTQYF.

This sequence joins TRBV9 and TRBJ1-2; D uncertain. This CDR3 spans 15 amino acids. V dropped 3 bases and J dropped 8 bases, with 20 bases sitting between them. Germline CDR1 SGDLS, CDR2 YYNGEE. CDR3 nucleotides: TGTGCCAGCAGCGCGAGAGGTGAGGCCGCCGAGGGCTACACCTTC. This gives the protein CASSARGEAAEGYTF.

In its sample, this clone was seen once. CDR3 sequence: CASNPGQGFLEQYF. The CDR3 DNA reads TGTGCCAGCAACCCGGGACAGGGGTTCTTAGAGCAGTACTTC. The rearrangement joins TRBV28 to TRBJ2-7; 10 nucleotides agree with TRBD1. The CDR3 is 14 amino acids. V shed 7 bases and J 7 bases; nucleotides not matched to a gene: 10. The germline gives CDR1 MDHEN, CDR2 SYDVKM.

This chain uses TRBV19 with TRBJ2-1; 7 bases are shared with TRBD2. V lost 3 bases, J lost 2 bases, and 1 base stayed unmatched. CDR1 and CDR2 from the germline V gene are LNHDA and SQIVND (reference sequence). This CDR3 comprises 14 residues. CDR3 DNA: TGTGCCAGTAGTATGGGGGGGGCCTACAATGAGCAGTTCTTC. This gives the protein CASSMGGAYNEQFF.